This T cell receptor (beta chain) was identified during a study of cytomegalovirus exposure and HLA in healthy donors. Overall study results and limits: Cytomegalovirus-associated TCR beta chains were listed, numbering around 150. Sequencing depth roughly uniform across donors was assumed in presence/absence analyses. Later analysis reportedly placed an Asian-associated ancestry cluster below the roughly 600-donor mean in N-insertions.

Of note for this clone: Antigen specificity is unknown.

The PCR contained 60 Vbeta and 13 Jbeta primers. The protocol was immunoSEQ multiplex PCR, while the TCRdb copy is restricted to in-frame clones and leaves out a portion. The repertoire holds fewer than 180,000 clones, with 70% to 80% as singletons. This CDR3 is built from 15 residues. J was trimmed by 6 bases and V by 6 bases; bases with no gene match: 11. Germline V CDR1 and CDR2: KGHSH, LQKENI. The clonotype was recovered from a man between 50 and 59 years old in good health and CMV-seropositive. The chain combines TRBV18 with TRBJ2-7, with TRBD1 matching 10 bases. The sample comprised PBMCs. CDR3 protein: CASSQGPGQGSEQYF. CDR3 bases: TGTGCCAGCTCTCAGGGTCCGGGACAGGGGTCCGAGCAGTACTTC.